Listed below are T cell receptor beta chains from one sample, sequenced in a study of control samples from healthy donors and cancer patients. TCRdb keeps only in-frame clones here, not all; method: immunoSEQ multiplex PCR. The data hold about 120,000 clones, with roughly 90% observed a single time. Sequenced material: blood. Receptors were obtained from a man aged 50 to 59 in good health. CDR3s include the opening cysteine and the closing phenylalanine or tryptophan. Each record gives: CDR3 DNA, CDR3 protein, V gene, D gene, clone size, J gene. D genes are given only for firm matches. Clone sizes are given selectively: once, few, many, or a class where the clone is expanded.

CDR3 DNA: TGTGCCAGAAGCTTGGCAGGGAGGGCCACTGAAGCTTTCTTT
CDR3 protein: CARSLAGRATEAFF
V gene: TRBV5-3
D gene: -
clone size: -
J gene: TRBJ1-1

CDR3 DNA: TGTGCCAGCTCACGCACAGGGGGCGCCCCCGACACCTTC
CDR3 protein: CASSRTGGAPDTF
V gene: TRBV18
D gene: TRBD1
clone size: -
J gene: TRBJ1-2

CDR3 DNA: TGTGCCAGCAGCCCGTTGACAGGGGATCTAACCGGGGAGCTGTTTTTT
CDR3 protein: CASSPLTGDLTGELFF
V gene: TRBV14
D gene: TRBD1
clone size: -
J gene: TRBJ2-2

CDR3 DNA: TGCGCCAGCAGCTTGCAGGTTGGCACCGGGGAGCTGTTTTTT
CDR3 protein: CASSLQVGTGELFF
V gene: TRBV5-1
D gene: -
clone size: -
J gene: TRBJ2-2

CDR3 DNA: TGTGCCAGCAGCTTAAGACAGGCGGGCTATGGCTACACCTTC
CDR3 protein: CASSLRQAGYGYTF
V gene: TRBV5-6
D gene: -
clone size: -
J gene: TRBJ1-2

CDR3 DNA: TGCGCCAGCAGCCAAGATGGGAAAGCCTATGGCTACACCTTC
CDR3 protein: CASSQDGKAYGYTF
V gene: TRBV4-3
D gene: -
clone size: few
J gene: TRBJ1-2

CDR3 DNA: TGTGCCACCAGGACAGGGGGCACGGAGACCCAGTACTTC
CDR3 protein: CATRTGGTETQYF
V gene: TRBV19
D gene: TRBD1
clone size: -
J gene: TRBJ2-5

CDR3 DNA: TGCGCCAGCAGCTTGGGACTAGCGGGGATGAACACCGGGGAGCTGTTTTTT
CDR3 protein: CASSLGLAGMNTGELFF
V gene: TRBV5-1
D gene: TRBD2
clone size: few
J gene: TRBJ2-2

CDR3 DNA: TGTGCCAGCAGCTTACCAACGGGGGGCCGGAATGAAAAACTGTTTTTT
CDR3 protein: CASSLPTGGRNEKLFF
V gene: TRBV7-8
D gene: -
clone size: few
J gene: TRBJ1-4

CDR3 DNA: TGTGCCAGTAGCTTTCAGAGACTAGGGGGCTACACCTTC
CDR3 protein: CASSFQRLGGYTF
V gene: TRBV19
D gene: -
clone size: once
J gene: TRBJ1-2

CDR3 DNA: TGTGCCAGCAGCCAAGATCAGGGGGCTAATGAAAAACTGTTTTTT
CDR3 protein: CASSQDQGANEKLFF
V gene: TRBV3-1/TRBV3-2
D gene: TRBD1
clone size: -
J gene: TRBJ1-4

CDR3 DNA: TGTGCCAGCAAGCTGACAGGGGCCGAAAACATTCAGTACTTC
CDR3 protein: CASKLTGAENIQYF
V gene: TRBV2
D gene: TRBD1
clone size: -
J gene: TRBJ2-4

CDR3 DNA: TGTGCCAGTACGGGACCGAGGAACACCGGGGAGCTGTTTTTT
CDR3 protein: CASTGPRNTGELFF
V gene: TRBV6-5
D gene: -
clone size: -
J gene: TRBJ2-2

CDR3 DNA: TGCAGCGTTGAACGGCGGTCGGAGGGGGGGTCCTATGGCTACACCTTC
CDR3 protein: CSVERRSEGGSYGYTF
V gene: TRBV29-1
D gene: -
clone size: -
J gene: TRBJ1-2

CDR3 DNA: TGTGCCAGCAGCCGGGGACAGCCCAGCTCTGGAAACACCATATATTTT
CDR3 protein: CASSRGQPSSGNTIYF
V gene: TRBV11-3
D gene: TRBD1
clone size: once
J gene: TRBJ1-3

CDR3 DNA: TGTGCCAGCAGCCATCTAGGGGGGATTATGGGGCACTATGGCTACACCTTC
CDR3 protein: CASSHLGGIMGHYGYTF
V gene: TRBV3-1/TRBV3-2
D gene: -
clone size: -
J gene: TRBJ1-2

CDR3 DNA: TGTGCCTGGAGTGAAGGACTAGCCGGGGAGACCCAGTACTTC
CDR3 protein: CAWSEGLAGETQYF
V gene: TRBV30
D gene: TRBD2
clone size: -
J gene: TRBJ2-5

CDR3 DNA: TGTGCCAGCAGCGCGACCCCAGCCCTCGACAATGAGCAGTTCTTC
CDR3 protein: CASSATPALDNEQFF
V gene: TRBV9
D gene: -
clone size: -
J gene: TRBJ2-1

CDR3 DNA: TGTGCCAGCTCACGCACAGGGGCATCCACCTACGAGCAGTACTTC
CDR3 protein: CASSRTGASTYEQYF
V gene: TRBV18
D gene: TRBD1
clone size: -
J gene: TRBJ2-7

CDR3 DNA: TGTGCCAGCAGCTTAGAAAAGGGCGATGAGCAGTTCTTC
CDR3 protein: CASSLEKGDEQFF
V gene: TRBV13
D gene: -
clone size: -
J gene: TRBJ2-1

CDR3 DNA: TGCGCCAGCAGTGAGGGGGCGAGCAACACCGGGGAGCTGTTTTTT
CDR3 protein: CASSEGASNTGELFF
V gene: TRBV10-2
D gene: -
clone size: few
J gene: TRBJ2-2

CDR3 DNA: TGTGCCTGGGACAGTTTCAACACTGAAGCTTTCTTT
CDR3 protein: CAWDSFNTEAFF
V gene: TRBV30
D gene: -
clone size: -
J gene: TRBJ1-1

CDR3 DNA: TGTGCCAGCAGCCAAGAAGGAGGGGCAGATACGCAGTATTTT
CDR3 protein: CASSQEGGADTQYF
V gene: TRBV14
D gene: -
clone size: -
J gene: TRBJ2-3

CDR3 DNA: TGTGCCATAAAGACTAGCTCAAACTCCTACGAGCAGTACTTC
CDR3 protein: CAIKTSSNSYEQYF
V gene: TRBV2
D gene: TRBD2
clone size: -
J gene: TRBJ2-7

CDR3 DNA: TGTGCCAGCTCACCTCGACAGGTGGTTACTAATGAAAAACTGTTTTTT
CDR3 protein: CASSPRQVVTNEKLFF
V gene: TRBV18
D gene: -
clone size: -
J gene: TRBJ1-4

CDR3 DNA: TGTGCCAGCACCCGAGGGGCCGGTGGAAACACCATATATTTT
CDR3 protein: CASTRGAGGNTIYF
V gene: TRBV6-5
D gene: -
clone size: -
J gene: TRBJ1-3

CDR3 DNA: TGTGCCAGCAGTTGGACAGCCAACTATGGCTACACCTTC
CDR3 protein: CASSWTANYGYTF
V gene: TRBV6-5
D gene: -
clone size: -
J gene: TRBJ1-2

CDR3 DNA: TGTGCCAGCAGTCGACAGGGGGCTAACTATGGCTACACCTTC
CDR3 protein: CASSRQGANYGYTF
V gene: TRBV2
D gene: TRBD1
clone size: -
J gene: TRBJ1-2

CDR3 DNA: TGTGCCAGTAGTAGAGACAGGGGGCGCGGCTACACCTTC
CDR3 protein: CASSRDRGRGYTF
V gene: TRBV19
D gene: TRBD1
clone size: -
J gene: TRBJ1-2

CDR3 DNA: TGTGCCAGCAGCAGGACTAGCGGGGTATACAATGAGCAGTTCTTC
CDR3 protein: CASSRTSGVYNEQFF
V gene: TRBV2
D gene: TRBD2
clone size: -
J gene: TRBJ2-1

CDR3 DNA: TGTGCCATCAGTGATGGGACAGGGAATGGCTATGGCTACACCTTC
CDR3 protein: CAISDGTGNGYGYTF
V gene: TRBV10-3
D gene: TRBD1
clone size: -
J gene: TRBJ1-2

CDR3 DNA: TGTGCCAGCTCACGGGACAGAGCGTCCTACAATGAGCAGTTCTTC
CDR3 protein: CASSRDRASYNEQFF
V gene: TRBV18
D gene: TRBD1
clone size: -
J gene: TRBJ2-1

CDR3 DNA: TGTGCCAGCACCCCTGTGGGGCGGATTGAGCAGTTCTTC
CDR3 protein: CASTPVGRIEQFF
V gene: TRBV7-8
D gene: -
clone size: -
J gene: TRBJ2-1

CDR3 DNA: TGCGCCAGCAGCCGGGACAGCTACGAGCAGTACTTC
CDR3 protein: CASSRDSYEQYF
V gene: TRBV5-1
D gene: TRBD1
clone size: once
J gene: TRBJ2-7

CDR3 DNA: TGTGCCAGTAGTATATTAGGGGCGGAGGAGACCCAGTACTTC
CDR3 protein: CASSILGAEETQYF
V gene: TRBV19
D gene: -
clone size: -
J gene: TRBJ2-5

CDR3 DNA: TGTGCCAGCAGTGAACTCGAAAGTCCGGCTGAAGCTTTCTTT
CDR3 protein: CASSELESPAEAFF
V gene: TRBV6-1
D gene: -
clone size: -
J gene: TRBJ1-1

CDR3 DNA: TGCAGCGTTGAGGTAGCGGGGGTAACAGATACGCAGTATTTT
CDR3 protein: CSVEVAGVTDTQYF
V gene: TRBV29-1
D gene: TRBD2
clone size: -
J gene: TRBJ2-3

CDR3 DNA: TGTGCCAGCAGCTGGGTAGCGGGGGGGAAAGAGACCCAGTACTTC
CDR3 protein: CASSWVAGGKETQYF
V gene: TRBV7-2
D gene: TRBD2
clone size: -
J gene: TRBJ2-5

CDR3 DNA: TGTGCCAGCTCACCACGTGTGGCGGGGTCAACCTACAATGAGCAGTTCTTC
CDR3 protein: CASSPRVAGSTYNEQFF
V gene: TRBV18
D gene: -
clone size: -
J gene: TRBJ2-1

CDR3 DNA: TGTGCCAGCAGGGTGGGACAGAGGAACACTGAAGCTTTCTTT
CDR3 protein: CASRVGQRNTEAFF
V gene: TRBV6-5
D gene: TRBD1
clone size: -
J gene: TRBJ1-1

CDR3 DNA: TGTGCCAGCAGCTTAAACAGGCCTTACGAGCAGTACTTC
CDR3 protein: CASSLNRPYEQYF
V gene: TRBV7-2
D gene: -
clone size: once
J gene: TRBJ2-7

CDR3 DNA: TGTGCCAGCAGTATTGGGGACAGAGTTGCCGGTGGCTACACCTTC
CDR3 protein: CASSIGDRVAGGYTF
V gene: TRBV28
D gene: TRBD1
clone size: -
J gene: TRBJ1-2

CDR3 DNA: TGTGCCAGCAGCGTAGTCTGGGACAGCTCTGGGGCCAACGTCCTGACTTTC
CDR3 protein: CASSVVWDSSGANVLTF
V gene: TRBV9
D gene: TRBD1
clone size: -
J gene: TRBJ2-6

CDR3 DNA: TGTGCCAGCTCACCTACAGGGGGCTACATGAACACTGAAGCTTTCTTT
CDR3 protein: CASSPTGGYMNTEAFF
V gene: TRBV18
D gene: TRBD1
clone size: -
J gene: TRBJ1-1

CDR3 DNA: TGCGCCAGCAGCCAAGAGGCAGGGGGCTCCTACGAGCAGTACTTC
CDR3 protein: CASSQEAGGSYEQYF
V gene: TRBV4-3
D gene: TRBD1
clone size: -
J gene: TRBJ2-7

CDR3 DNA: TGTGCCAGCAGCCTCCCACAGGGGGACACCTACGAGCAGTACTTC
CDR3 protein: CASSLPQGDTYEQYF
V gene: TRBV6-6
D gene: TRBD1
clone size: -
J gene: TRBJ2-7

CDR3 DNA: TGTGCCAGCAGCCCAGGGGCCAACACAGATACGCAGTATTTT
CDR3 protein: CASSPGANTDTQYF
V gene: TRBV3-1/TRBV3-2
D gene: -
clone size: -
J gene: TRBJ2-3

CDR3 DNA: TGTGCCAGCAGCTTGCTTGGAGGGGCATCCGGGGAGCTGTTTTTT
CDR3 protein: CASSLLGGASGELFF
V gene: TRBV5-6
D gene: -
clone size: -
J gene: TRBJ2-2

CDR3 DNA: TGTGCCAGTAGTACGGACATTAATGAAAAACTGTTTTTT
CDR3 protein: CASSTDINEKLFF
V gene: TRBV19
D gene: -
clone size: once
J gene: TRBJ1-4

CDR3 DNA: TGTGCCAGCAGCCCCCGGACAGGGGTCAGGAGCGAGCAGTACTTC
CDR3 protein: CASSPRTGVRSEQYF
V gene: TRBV13
D gene: TRBD1
clone size: -
J gene: TRBJ2-7

CDR3 DNA: TGTGCCAGTAGTATAGGGGGAGATACGCAGTATTTT
CDR3 protein: CASSIGGDTQYF
V gene: TRBV19
D gene: -
clone size: -
J gene: TRBJ2-3

CDR3 DNA: TGTGCCAGCAGTTACGCGGGGGGAACTTACAATGAGCAGTTCTTC
CDR3 protein: CASSYAGGTYNEQFF
V gene: TRBV6-2/TRBV6-3
D gene: TRBD2
clone size: few
J gene: TRBJ2-1

CDR3 DNA: TGTGCCAGCTCACAAACCGGGACAGGGCTCGCTTGGCAGTACTTC
CDR3 protein: CASSQTGTGLAWQYF
V gene: TRBV18
D gene: TRBD1
clone size: -
J gene: TRBJ2-7

CDR3 DNA: TGTGCCAGCAGTCCGGGACAGGGCAACTATGGCTACACCTTC
CDR3 protein: CASSPGQGNYGYTF
V gene: TRBV2
D gene: TRBD1
clone size: -
J gene: TRBJ1-2

CDR3 DNA: TGTGCCAGCAGCTACGACAGGGATGGTGGCTACACCTTC
CDR3 protein: CASSYDRDGGYTF
V gene: TRBV5-6
D gene: TRBD1
clone size: few
J gene: TRBJ1-2